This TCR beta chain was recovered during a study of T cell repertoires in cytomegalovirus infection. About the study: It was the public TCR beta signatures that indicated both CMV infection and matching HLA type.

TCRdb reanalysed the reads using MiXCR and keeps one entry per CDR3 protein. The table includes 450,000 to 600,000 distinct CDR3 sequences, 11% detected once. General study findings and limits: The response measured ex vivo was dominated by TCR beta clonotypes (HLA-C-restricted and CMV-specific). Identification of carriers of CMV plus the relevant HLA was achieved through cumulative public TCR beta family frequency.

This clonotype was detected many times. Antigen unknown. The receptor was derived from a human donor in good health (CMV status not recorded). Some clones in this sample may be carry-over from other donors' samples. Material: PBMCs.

In DNA form, the CDR3 reads TGTGCCAGCCTCCGGGGGCCCAGGTCCTACAATGAGCAGTTCTTC. Its protein is CASLRGPRSYNEQFF. The chain combines TRBV5-4 with TRBJ2-1; the D gene could be TRBD1 or TRBD2 (6 bases each). Germline V gene lookup returns CDR1 SGHNT and CDR2 YYREEE (reference sequence). This CDR3 spans 15 amino acids. Trimming removed 7 bases from V and 1 base from J, with 15 bases in between.